This T cell receptor (beta chain) was sequenced during a study of siplizumab effects on memory and regulatory T cells. Here immunoSEQ multiplex PCR was the method, and the copy in TCRdb shows in-frame clones only, minus some. The table has 100,000 or so clones, 80% to 95% seen once. Per the germline V gene, CDR1 is LNHDA and CDR2 is SQIVND (reference sequence). The CDR3 runs 12 residues. V was trimmed by 3 bases and J by 6 bases, leaving 8 bases between them. This TCR was sampled from a human donor in good health. Some clones in this sample may be carry-over from other donors' samples. V usage is TRBV19 and J usage is TRBJ1-2; D ambiguous. The sample comprised CD4+ T cells sorted from blood. For the CDR3, the DNA is TGTGCCAGTAGTATTAGAGCAGATGGCTACACCTTC. Translation: CASSIRADGYTF.